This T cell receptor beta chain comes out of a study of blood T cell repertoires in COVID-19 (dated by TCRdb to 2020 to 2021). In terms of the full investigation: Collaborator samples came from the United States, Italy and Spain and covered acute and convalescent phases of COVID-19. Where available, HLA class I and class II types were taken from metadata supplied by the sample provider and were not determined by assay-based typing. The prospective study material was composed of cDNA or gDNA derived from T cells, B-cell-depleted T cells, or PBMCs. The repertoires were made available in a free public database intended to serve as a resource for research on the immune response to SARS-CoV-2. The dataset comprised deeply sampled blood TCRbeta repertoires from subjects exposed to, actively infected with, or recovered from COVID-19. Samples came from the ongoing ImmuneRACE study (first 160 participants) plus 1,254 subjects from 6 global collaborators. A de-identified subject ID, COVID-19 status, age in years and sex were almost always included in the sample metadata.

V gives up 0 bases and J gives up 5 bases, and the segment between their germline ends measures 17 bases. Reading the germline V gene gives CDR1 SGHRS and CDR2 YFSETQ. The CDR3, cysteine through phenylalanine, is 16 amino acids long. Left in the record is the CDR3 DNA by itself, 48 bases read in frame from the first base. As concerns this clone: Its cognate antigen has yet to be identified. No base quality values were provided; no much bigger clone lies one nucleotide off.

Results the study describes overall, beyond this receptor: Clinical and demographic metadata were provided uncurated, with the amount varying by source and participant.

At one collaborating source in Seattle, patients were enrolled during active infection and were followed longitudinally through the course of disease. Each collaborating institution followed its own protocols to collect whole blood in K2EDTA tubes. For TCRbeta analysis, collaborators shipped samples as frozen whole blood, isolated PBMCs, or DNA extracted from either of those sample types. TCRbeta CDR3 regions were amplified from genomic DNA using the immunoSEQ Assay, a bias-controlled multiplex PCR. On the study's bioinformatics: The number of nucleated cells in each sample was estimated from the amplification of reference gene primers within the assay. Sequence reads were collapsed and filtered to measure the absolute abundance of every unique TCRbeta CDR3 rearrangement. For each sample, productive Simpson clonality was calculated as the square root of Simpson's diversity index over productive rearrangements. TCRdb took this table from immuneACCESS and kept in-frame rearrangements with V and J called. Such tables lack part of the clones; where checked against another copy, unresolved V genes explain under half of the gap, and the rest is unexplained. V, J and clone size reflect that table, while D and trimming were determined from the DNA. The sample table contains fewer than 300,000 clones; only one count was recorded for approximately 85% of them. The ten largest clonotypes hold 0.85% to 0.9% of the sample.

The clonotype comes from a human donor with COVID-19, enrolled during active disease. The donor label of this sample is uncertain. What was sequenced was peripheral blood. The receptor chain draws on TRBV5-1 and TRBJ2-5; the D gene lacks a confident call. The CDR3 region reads CASSLVAQVAVETQYF. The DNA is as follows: TGCGCCAGCAGCTTGGTTGCCCAGGTCGCAGTCGAGACCCAGTACTTC.